The clone carrying this T cell receptor beta chain showed up many times. Its specificity is not known. Nashville, Tennessee was home to all donors, who were Caucasian adults. The entry originates in a study of shared clonotypes between healthy human individuals. Study in general: CD4 naive and memory got three plates each, CD8 naive two, CD8 memory one.

Only in-frame clones appear in the TCRdb table, and some are missing; sequencing was by immunoSEQ multiplex PCR. The data contain approximately 350,000 clones, roughly 70% of them singletons. Trimming stripped 1 base from V and 2 bases from J, with 9 bases between. The germline V gene has CDR1 SGHRS and CDR2 YFSETQ. CDR3 size: 15 residues. Study results and caveats: Among non-shared clonotypes, generation probabilities were lower than among those shared by all four donors.

This sequence originates from a young man in good health. Sequences were obtained from memory CD4+ T cells sorted from blood. Sample subset: CD45RA-negative fraction. The rearrangement joins TRBV5-1 to TRBJ2-2; D unresolved. The CDR3 region is CASSLIGQNTGELFF. CDR3 nucleotides: TGCGCCAGCAGCTTGATCGGGCAAAACACCGGGGAGCTGTTTTTT.